These 27 T cell receptor beta chains came from one sample sequenced in a study of CD8 T cells in Susac syndrome. A quantity of about 0.5 to 1 ug RNA underwent reverse transcription using random hexamers. MiXCR, applied by TCRdb to the immunoSEQ multiplex PCR reads, yields one record per CDR3 protein. This table holds approximately 120,000 distinct CDR3 sequences, 85% to 95% found once. Source material: CD8+ T cells from PBMCs. The origin of the receptors is a human donor in good health.

This clonotype has just one count. The chain recombines TRBV5-6 with TRBJ2-1; D possibly corresponds to TRBD1 (8 bases). Germline CDR1 is SGHDT and CDR2 is YYEEEE. The CDR3 is 18 amino acids. Trimming stripped 0 bases from V and 0 bases from J, with 16 bases between. CDR3 sequence: CASSLVDRDYLSYNEQFF. The CDR3 DNA reads TGTGCCAGCAGCTTGGTGGACAGGGACTATCTCTCCTACAATGAGCAGTTCTTC.

The rearrangement joins TRBV19 to TRBJ2-7; TRBD2 aligns across 8 bases. Unmatched junction bases numbered 7, after V lost 6 bases and J lost 0 bases. Germline V gene data show CDR1 as LNHDA and CDR2 as SQIVND (reference sequence). This CDR3 is built from 15 residues. The CDR3 DNA reads as TGTGCCAGTAGGCCATCTAGCGGGCGCTCCTACGAGCAGTACTTC. This encodes CASRPSSGRSYEQYF.

This chain links TRBV11-2 with TRBJ2-7; 13 bases agree with TRBD2. This CDR3 has 14 amino acids. J gave up 6 bases and V 5 bases, and 4 bases lay outside the gene matches. Germline V gene sequence: CDR1 SGHAT, CDR2 FQNNGV. For the CDR3, the DNA is TGTGCCAGCAGCGGGACTAGCGGGAATCTCGAGCAGTACTTC. Encoded protein: CASSGTSGNLEQYF. Full variable domain (missing parts from reference TRBV11-2 and TRBJ2-7): EAGVAQSPRYKIIEKRQSVAFWCNPISGHATLYWYQQILGQGPKLLIQFQNNGVVDDSQLPKDRFSAERLKGVDSTLKIQPAKLEDSAVYLCASSGTSGNLEQYFGPGTRLTVT.

The V and J genes are TRBV30 and TRBJ1-2; 8 positions agree with TRBD1. Germline trimming cut 2 bases from V and 4 bases from J; bases unmatched to any gene: 12. The CDR3 totals 16 residues. The germline V gene has CDR1 GTSNPN and CDR2 SVGIG (reference sequence). The CDR3 here is CAWSLASRQGSYGYTF. CDR3 in DNA: TGTGCCTGGAGTCTCGCCTCTCGACAGGGGAGCTATGGCTACACCTTC. Supplemented by reference TRBV30 and TRBJ1-2, the full variable domain reads SQTIHQWPATLVQPVGSPLSLECTVEGTSNPNLYWYRQAAGRGLQLLFYSVGIGQISSEVPQNLSASRPQDRQFILSSKKLLLSDSGFYLCAWSLASRQGSYGYTFGSGTRLTVV.

The CDR3 nucleotides read TGTGCCAGCAGCCCCCCCAACAGGGAGGGCACTGAAGCTTTCTTT. It is translated as CASSPPNREGTEAFF. The V call is TRBV7-9, the J call TRBJ1-1; a possible D gene is TRBD1 (6 bases). V was shortened by 5 bases and J by 4 bases, with 17 bases between the two germline ends. Germline V gene sequence: CDR1 SEHNR, CDR2 FQNEAQ (reference sequence). The CDR3 covers 15 residues.

The V and J genes are TRBV20-1 and TRBJ1-5, with TRBD1 as a possible D gene (6 bases). The CDR3 is made up of 13 amino acids. Trimming took off 8 bases at V and 2 bases at J, with 13 bases between the two ends. From germline, CDR1 is DFQATT and CDR2 SNEGSKA (reference sequence). CDR3 sequence (DNA): TGCAGTCAAAAAGAGGGGGGCAATCAGCCCCAGCATTTT. It encodes CSQKEGGNQPQHF.

J is TRBJ2-1 and V is TRBV7-2; possible D gene TRBD2, 6 bases. V was cut by 5 bases and J by 8 bases, with 10 bases left in between. Per the germline V gene, CDR1 is SGHTA and CDR2 is FQGNSA. CDR3 length: 12 amino acids. The CDR3 DNA reads TGTGCCAGCAGCGGGGGGTTGGATGAGCAGTTCTTC. Amino acid sequence: CASSGGLDEQFF.

The CDR3 protein is CASNHVQGRTEAFF. The CDR3 nucleotides are TGCGCCAGCAACCACGTGCAGGGACGCACTGAAGCTTTCTTT. The gene calls are TRBV5-1 and TRBJ1-1; D is possibly TRBD1 (5 bases). V gave up 6 bases and J gave up 4 bases, with 16 bases separating them. Germline V gene sequence: CDR1 SGHRS, CDR2 YFSETQ. CDR3 length: 14 residues.

V gene TRBV6-2 or TRBV6-3 combines with J gene TRBJ2-2; D is possibly TRBD1 (6 bases). Per germline, CDR1 MNHEY and CDR2 SVGEGT. V was trimmed by 6 bases and J by 1 base, leaving 12 bases between them. This CDR3 has 15 amino acids. As DNA, the CDR3 is TGTGCCAGCAGCTCCGTGGACAGGAACACCGGGGAGCTGTTTTTT. Its protein is CASSSVDRNTGELFF.

The chain combines TRBV12-3 or TRBV12-4 with TRBJ1-2, with TRBD1 identical over 9 bases. The ends lost 6 bases at V and 8 bases at J; junction bases unmatched: 7. The CDR3 totals 13 residues. Written as DNA, the CDR3 is TGTGCCAGCAGCCCTTGGACAGGGGACGGCTACACCTTC. It codes for CASSPWTGDGYTF.

This clonotype was seen only a few times. J is TRBJ2-7 and V is TRBV20-1; 9 bases agree with TRBD1. CDR3 length: 15 amino acids. Per the germline V gene, CDR1 is DFQATT and CDR2 is SNEGSKA (reference sequence). Unmatched junction bases numbered 10, after V lost 5 bases and J lost 2 bases. CDR3: CSAPLPRTGAYEQYF. The CDR3 bases are TGCAGTGCTCCCTTGCCGCGGACAGGGGCCTACGAGCAGTACTTC.

This clonotype was detected only a few times. The chain is built from TRBV5-1 and TRBJ1-1, with D possibly matching TRBD1 (5 bases). The CDR3 consists of 14 residues. The germline V gene has CDR1 SGHRS and CDR2 YFSETQ. Trimming cost V 7 bases and J 1 base, with 14 bases left between them. CDR3 region: CASSWGRRNTEAFF. DNA of the CDR3: TGCGCCAGCTCCTGGGGGAGGCGGAACACTGAAGCTTTCTTT.

The J gene is TRBJ2-5, the V gene TRBV5-8; TRBD2 matches 9 bases. The V gene end was trimmed by 4 bases and the J gene end by 3 bases; junction bases not matched to a gene: 4. The CDR3 consists of 14 residues. Germline values: CDR1 SGHTS, CDR2 YDEGEE. CDR3 region: CASSPGTSKETQYF. CDR3 in DNA: TGTGCCAGCAGCCCGGGGACTAGCAAAGAGACCCAGTACTTC.

This clonotype was recorded a few times. The rearrangement uses TRBV4-3 and TRBJ2-3; D ambiguous. Germline V gives CDR1 LGHNA, CDR2 YSLEER. The length of the CDR3 is 15 residues. With 1 base removed from V and 3 bases from J, the gap between germline ends came to 11 bases. The CDR3 spells CASSQGATGTDTQYF. The DNA of the CDR3 is TGCGCCAGCAGCCAAGGAGCCACGGGTACAGATACGCAGTATTTT.

V gene TRBV5-8 combines with J gene TRBJ2-7, with a tentative D call TRBD2 (6 bases). The V and J ends lost 4 bases and 3 bases respectively, with 11 bases between them. CDR1 is SGHTS and CDR2 is YDEGEE in the germline V gene. This CDR3 region has 13 residues. DNA of the CDR3: TGTGCCAGCAGCGCCGGGAGTTACTACGAGCAGTACTTC. Amino acid sequence: CASSAGSYYEQYF.

CDR3 residues: CASGPPPGYGYTF. The CDR3 DNA follows: TGTGCTAGTGGTCCGCCCCCTGGCTATGGCTACACCTTC. The chain recombines TRBV12-5 with TRBJ1-2; D remains ambiguous. This CDR3 has 13 amino acids. Looked up from germline, CDR1 is LGHNT and CDR2 is FRNRAP. Trimming removed 5 bases at V and 4 bases at J, with 11 bases between.

The J gene is TRBJ2-7, the V gene TRBV2, with 10 nucleotides matching TRBD2. Losses at the gene ends were 8 bases for V and 2 bases for J; bases not matched to a gene: 21. Germline V gives CDR1 SNHLY, CDR2 FYNNEI. CDR3 length equals 19 residues. Here the CDR3 reads CASEGGRAISGRGTYEQYF. The CDR3 DNA reads TGTGCCAGCGAGGGGGGGAGGGCAATAAGCGGGAGGGGGACCTACGAGCAGTACTTC.

This clonotype was counted a single time. Here the CDR3 reads CASRQTSARTDTQYF. CDR3 DNA sequence: TGTGCCAGCAGGCAGACTAGCGCTAGAACAGATACGCAGTATTTT. V and J are TRBV7-2 and TRBJ2-3; 8 bases agree with TRBD2. CDR1 is SGHTA, CDR2 FQGNSA, per germline. The junction had 8 bases not matched to a gene; V was cut back by 6 bases and J by 3 bases. The CDR3 runs to 15 residues.

This clonotype was seen a handful of times. V gene TRBV12-3 or TRBV12-4 combines with J gene TRBJ2-7; maybe TRBD2 (6 bases). V shed 6 bases and J shed 3 bases, with 18 bases lying between them. CDR3 length: 15 residues. This chain's CDR3 is CASSAPGDFVYEQYF. The DNA of the CDR3 is TGTGCCAGCAGCGCCCCGGGGGACTTCGTCTACGAGCAGTACTTC.

This chain links TRBV29-1 with TRBJ1-1; TRBD1 might be the D (5 bases). The CDR3 totals 12 residues. The V gene's germline CDR1 is SQVTM and CDR2 ANQGSEA. V was clipped by 7 bases and J by 7 bases, with 16 bases between them. Here the CDR3 DNA reads TGCAGCGGGCGCGACAGTTCCCTTGAAGCTTTCTTT. This sequence encodes CSGRDSSLEAFF.

This clonotype was counted only a few times. The DNA of the CDR3 is TGCGCCAGCAGCTTGGGAGGCAACGAGGACGAGCAGTACTTC. Translated, it gives CASSLGGNEDEQYF. J is TRBJ2-7 and V is TRBV5-1; D ambiguous. The germline CDR1 and CDR2 sequences are SGHRS and YFSETQ. Trimming stripped 0 bases from V and 5 bases from J, with 12 bases between. CDR3 length: 14 amino acids.

The genes are TRBV7-3 and TRBJ2-2; the D gene is possibly TRBD2 (5 bases). Germline V gives CDR1 SGHTA, CDR2 FQGTGA. The ends were cut back, 5 bases at V and 2 bases at J, with 12 bases in the middle. The CDR3 contains 15 residues. The chain's CDR3 is CASSRILGNTGELFF. Here the CDR3 DNA reads TGTGCCAGCAGCCGTATACTAGGAAACACCGGGGAGCTGTTTTTT.

The chain employs TRBV27 and TRBJ2-3; no reliable D call. V was cut by 5 bases and J by 2 bases, with 5 bases left in between. The CDR3 runs 12 residues. Germline CDR1 is MNHEY and CDR2 is SMNVEV (reference sequence). The DNA for the CDR3 is TGTGCCAGCAGTCAACCCACAGATACGCAGTATTTT. Its translation: CASSQPTDTQYF.

The V call is TRBV29-1, the J call TRBJ1-2; D is possibly TRBD1 (5 bases). Deletions cut 1 base from V and 2 bases from J, with 5 bases between. The CDR3 sequence is 12 residues long. Germline CDR1 and CDR2: SQVTM and ANQGSEA. Here the CDR3 reads CSVEGDNYGYTF. DNA for the CDR3: TGCAGCGTTGAAGGGGACAACTATGGCTACACCTTC. Based on the CDR3 plus reference TRBV29-1 and TRBJ1-2, the full variable domain is SAVISQKPSRDICQRGTSLTIQCQVDSQVTMMFWYRQQPGQSLTLIATANQGSEATYESGFVIDKFPISRPNLTFSTLTVSNMSPEDSSIYLCSVEGDNYGYTFGSGTRLTVV.

The chain combines TRBV20-1 with TRBJ2-5; 10 positions agree with TRBD1. Trimming at V came to 7 bases and at J to 3 bases, leaving 8 bases not matched to a gene. Germline CDR1 DFQATT, CDR2 SNEGSKA (reference sequence). The CDR3 is made up of 14 amino acids. Here the CDR3 reads CSVKPGQGKETQYF. The CDR3 bases are TGCAGTGTTAAGCCGGGACAGGGGAAAGAGACCCAGTACTTC.

The rearrangement uses TRBV5-4 and TRBJ2-2; D is unresolved. Looked up from germline, CDR1 is SGHNT and CDR2 is YYREEE (reference sequence). V lost 3 bases, J lost 5 bases, and 14 bases lay in between. CDR3 length equals 15 residues. In DNA, the CDR3 is TGTGCCAGCAGCTGGGCCGGGCCGACAACCGGGGAGCTGTTTTTT. It codes for CASSWAGPTTGELFF.

This chain uses TRBV4-3 with TRBJ2-3, with 11 bases identical to TRBD2. The trim removed 0 bases at V and 0 bases at J, leaving 5 bases unmatched. Germline values: CDR1 LGHNA, CDR2 YSLEER. This CDR3 contains 18 residues. In DNA, the CDR3 is TGCGCCAGCAGCCAAGATGGGACTAGCGGCCGTAGCACAGATACGCAGTATTTT. This translates into CASSQDGTSGRSTDTQYF.